These 9 T cell receptor beta chains share one sample of origin, sequenced in a study of T-cell reconstitution after alpha-beta-depleted transplantation in children. Unique molecular identifiers were incorporated when the TCRbeta library was constructed. TCRdb re-analysed the PCR reads in MiXCR, keeping a single row per CDR3 protein. This sample has some 78,000 distinct CDR3 sequences, with about 14% found just once. Sequencing was performed on PBMCs, mostly from graft donor cells, taken 180 days after TCRalphabeta/CD19-depleted stem cell transplant. These receptors came from a male patient between 2 and 10 years old who had a stem cell transplant for acute lymphoblastic leukemia, so the T cells may come from the graft donor.

The rearrangement uses TRBV7-8 and TRBJ2-1; no clear D gene. Trimming left V 5 bases short and J 3 bases short, with 17 bases between. This CDR3 spans 16 amino acids. The V gene's germline CDR1 is SGHVS and CDR2 FQNEAQ. The CDR3 is CASSPYSYFSYNEQFF. CDR3 nucleotide sequence: TGTGCCAGCAGCCCCTACAGCTATTTTAGCTACAATGAGCAGTTCTTC. Full variable domain (rest looked up from reference TRBV7-8 and TRBJ2-1): GAGVSQSPRYKVAKRGQDVALRCDPISGHVSLFWYQQALGQGPEFLTYFQNEAQLDKSGLPSDRFFAERPEGSVSTLKIQRTQQEDSAVYLCASSPYSYFSYNEQFFGPGTRLTVL.

The chain is built from TRBV5-1 and TRBJ2-7, with a possible D match to TRBD2 (6 bases). Germline CDR1 and CDR2: SGHRS and YFSETQ. This CDR3 is built from 15 residues. The V and J ends lost 0 bases and 0 bases respectively, with 10 bases between them. CDR3 bases: TGCGCCAGCAGCTTGGATGCGGGGAGCTCCTACGAGCAGTACTTC. It encodes CASSLDAGSSYEQYF.

The chain combines TRBV10-2 with TRBJ2-3; 12 nucleotides line up with TRBD2. The trim removed 8 bases at V and 4 bases at J, leaving 1 base unmatched. This CDR3 is built from 13 residues. The V gene's germline CDR1 is WSHSY and CDR2 SAAADI. CDR3 DNA: TGCGCCAGCGCTAGCGGGGGGGCAGATACGCAGTATTTT. Translated: CASASGGADTQYF.

This clonotype was observed a handful of times. The chain recombines TRBV5-6 with TRBJ2-1; 8 nucleotides match TRBD2. The V gene's germline CDR1 is SGHDT and CDR2 YYEEEE. This CDR3 has 15 amino acids. V shed 4 bases and J 9 bases; nucleotides not matched to a gene: 12. The CDR3 DNA reads TGTGCCAGCAGCCCGGGGCCAGCGGGGGTCGTTGAGCAGTTCTTC. Translated: CASSPGPAGVVEQFF. The variable domain in full, completed from reference TRBV5-6 and TRBJ2-1, reads DAGVTQSPTHLIKTRGQQVTLRCSPKSGHDTVSWYQQALGQGPQFIFQYYEEEERQRGNFPDRFSGHQFPNYSSELNVNALLLGDSALYLCASSPGPAGVVEQFFGPGTRLTVL.

This sequence joins TRBV27 and TRBJ1-6; D perhaps matches TRBD1 (6 bases). Trimming removed 7 bases from V and 10 bases from J, with 14 bases in between. This CDR3 has 13 amino acids. The germline gives CDR1 MNHEY, CDR2 SMNVEV (reference sequence). This chain's CDR3 is CASTGGAASPLHF. CDR3 DNA: TGTGCCAGCACCGGGGGGGCCGCATCACCCCTCCACTTT.

The chain is built from TRBV28 and TRBJ2-3, with unresolved D. This CDR3 has 17 amino acids. Per the germline V gene, CDR1 is MDHEN and CDR2 is SYDVKM. With 0 bases removed from V and 0 bases from J, the gap between germline ends came to 13 bases. The CDR3 is CASSLWKEYPSTDTQYF. DNA of the CDR3: TGTGCCAGCAGTTTATGGAAGGAGTATCCGAGCACAGATACGCAGTATTTT.

The chain carries TRBV7-6 and TRBJ2-3, with TRBD1 identical over 9 bases. With 4 bases clipped from V and 3 bases from J, the junction kept 11 bases outside the gene matches. The germline V gene has CDR1 SGHVS and CDR2 FNYEAQ. The CDR3 is 17 amino acids. This chain's CDR3 is CASSSSPRDRVTDTQYF. DNA of the CDR3: TGTGCCAGCAGCTCAAGCCCTCGGGACAGGGTAACAGATACGCAGTATTTT. The complete variable domain, with remaining parts taken from reference TRBV7-6 and TRBJ2-3, reads GAGVSQSPRYKVTKRGQDVALRCDPISGHVSLYWYRQALGQGPEFLTYFNYEAQQDKSGLPNDRFSAERPEGSISTLTIQRTEQRDSAMYRCASSSSPRDRVTDTQYFGPGTRLTVL.

There are a few counts of this clonotype. CDR3 residues: CASSWRGTENTEAFF. The DNA of the CDR3 is TGCGCCAGCAGCTGGAGGGGGACGGAGAACACTGAAGCTTTCTTT. The J gene is TRBJ1-1, the V gene TRBV5-1; TRBD1 is a possible D gene (6 bases). V shed 3 bases and J shed 1 base, with 13 bases lying between them. The CDR3 runs 15 residues. The V gene's germline CDR1 is SGHRS and CDR2 YFSETQ.

The chain joins TRBV13 to TRBJ2-7; 9 bases are a match to TRBD2. Trimming removed 3 bases from V and 7 bases from J; junction bases left unmatched: 13. The CDR3 loop spans 16 amino acids. Germline CDR1 PRHDT, CDR2 FYEKMQ (reference sequence). The CDR3 coding sequence is TGTGCCAGCAGCTTCTCCGGATGGACTAGCGATGAAGAGCAGTACTTC. Amino acid sequence: CASSFSGWTSDEEQYF.